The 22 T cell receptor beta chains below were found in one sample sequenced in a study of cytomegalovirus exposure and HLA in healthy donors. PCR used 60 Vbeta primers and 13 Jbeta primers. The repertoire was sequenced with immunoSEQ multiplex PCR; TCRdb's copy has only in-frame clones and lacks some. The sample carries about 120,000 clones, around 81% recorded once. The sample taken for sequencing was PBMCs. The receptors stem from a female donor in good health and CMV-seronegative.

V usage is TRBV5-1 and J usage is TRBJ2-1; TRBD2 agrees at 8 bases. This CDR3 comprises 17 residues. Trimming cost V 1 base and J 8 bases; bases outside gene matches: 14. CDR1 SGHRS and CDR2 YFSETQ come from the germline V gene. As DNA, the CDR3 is TGCGCCAGCAGCTTGAATCACTTAGGGACCGGGGGGGATGAGCAGTTCTTC. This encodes CASSLNHLGTGGDEQFF.

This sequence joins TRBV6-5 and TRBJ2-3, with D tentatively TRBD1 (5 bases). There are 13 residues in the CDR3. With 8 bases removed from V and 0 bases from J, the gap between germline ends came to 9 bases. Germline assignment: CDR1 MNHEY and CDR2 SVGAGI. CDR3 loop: CASQQDSTDTQYF. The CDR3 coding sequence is TGTGCCAGCCAACAGGACAGCACAGATACGCAGTATTTT.

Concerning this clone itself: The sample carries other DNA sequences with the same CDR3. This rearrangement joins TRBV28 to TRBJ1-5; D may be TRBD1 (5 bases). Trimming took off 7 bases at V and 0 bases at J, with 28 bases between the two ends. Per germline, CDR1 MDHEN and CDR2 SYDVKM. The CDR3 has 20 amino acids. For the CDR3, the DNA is TGTGCCAGCACCCACATCCGAGGCAGGGAGCGGGATTATAGCAATCAGCCCCAGCATTTT. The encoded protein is CASTHIRGRERDYSNQPQHF.

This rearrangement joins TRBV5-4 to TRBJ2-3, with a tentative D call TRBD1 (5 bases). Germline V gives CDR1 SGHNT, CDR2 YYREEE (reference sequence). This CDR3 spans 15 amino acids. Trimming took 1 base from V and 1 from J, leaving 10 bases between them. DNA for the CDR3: TGTGCCAGCAGCTTGCGCAGGGCCGGCACAGATACGCAGTATTTT. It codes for CASSLRRAGTDTQYF. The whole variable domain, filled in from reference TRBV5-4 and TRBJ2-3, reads ETGVTQSPTHLIKTRGQQVTLRCSSQSGHNTVSWYQQALGQGPQFIFQYYREEENGRGNFPPRFSGLQFPNYSSELNVNALELDDSALYLCASSLRRAGTDTQYFGPGTRLTVL.

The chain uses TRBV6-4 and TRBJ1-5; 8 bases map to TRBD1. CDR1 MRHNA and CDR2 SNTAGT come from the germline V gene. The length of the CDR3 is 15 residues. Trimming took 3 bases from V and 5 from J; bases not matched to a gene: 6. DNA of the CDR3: TGTGCCAGCAGTGAGGCAGGGGGCGCAGATCAGCCCCAGCATTTT. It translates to CASSEAGGADQPQHF.

CDR3 nucleotide sequence: TGTGCCAGCAGTCTCCCTCTAGCGGGCTCCTACAATGAGCAGTTCTTC. This sequence encodes CASSLPLAGSYNEQFF. The V and J genes are TRBV27 and TRBJ2-1; 8 bases align to TRBD2. Germline assignment: CDR1 MNHEY and CDR2 SMNVEV (reference sequence). Unmatched junction bases numbered 6, after V lost 5 bases and J lost 0 bases. CDR3 size: 16 residues.

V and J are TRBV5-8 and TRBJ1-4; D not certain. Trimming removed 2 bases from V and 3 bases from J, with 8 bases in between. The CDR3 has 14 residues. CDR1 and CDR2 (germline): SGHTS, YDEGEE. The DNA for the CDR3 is TGTGCCAGCAGCTTCCACCAGTCTAATGAAAAACTGTTTTTT. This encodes CASSFHQSNEKLFF.

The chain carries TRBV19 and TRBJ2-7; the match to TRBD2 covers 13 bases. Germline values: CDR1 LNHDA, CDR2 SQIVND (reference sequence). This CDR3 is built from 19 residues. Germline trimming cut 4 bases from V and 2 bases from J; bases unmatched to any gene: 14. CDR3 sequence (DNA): TGTGCCAGTAGTAGCCGGGACAGGGGACTAGCGGGGACCGCCTACGAGCAGTACTTC. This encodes CASSSRDRGLAGTAYEQYF.

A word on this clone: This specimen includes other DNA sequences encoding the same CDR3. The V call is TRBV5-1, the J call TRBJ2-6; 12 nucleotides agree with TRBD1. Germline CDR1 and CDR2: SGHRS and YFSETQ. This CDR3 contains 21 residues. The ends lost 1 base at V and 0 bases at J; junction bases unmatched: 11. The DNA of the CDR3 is TGCGCCAGCAGCTTGTCGGGACAGGGGGCGGCAATCGGCTCTGGGGCCAACGTCCTGACTTTC. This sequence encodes CASSLSGQGAAIGSGANVLTF.

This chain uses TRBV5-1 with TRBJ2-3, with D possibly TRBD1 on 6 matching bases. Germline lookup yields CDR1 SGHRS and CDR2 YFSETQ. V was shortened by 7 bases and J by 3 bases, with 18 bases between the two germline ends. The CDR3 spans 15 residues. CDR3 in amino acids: CASRKQGFGTDTQYF. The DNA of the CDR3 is TGCGCCAGCCGGAAACAGGGATTTGGGACAGATACGCAGTATTTT.

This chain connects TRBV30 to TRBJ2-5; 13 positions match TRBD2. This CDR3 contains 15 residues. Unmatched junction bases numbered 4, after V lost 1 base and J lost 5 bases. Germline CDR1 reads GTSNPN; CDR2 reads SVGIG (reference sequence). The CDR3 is CAWSAGLAGRETQYF. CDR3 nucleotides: TGTGCCTGGAGTGCGGGACTAGCGGGAAGGGAGACCCAGTACTTC.

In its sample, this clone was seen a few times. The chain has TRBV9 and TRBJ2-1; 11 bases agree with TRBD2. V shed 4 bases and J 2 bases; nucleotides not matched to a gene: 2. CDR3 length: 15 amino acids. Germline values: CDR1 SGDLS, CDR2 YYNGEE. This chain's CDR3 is CASSYSGGAYNEQFF. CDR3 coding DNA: TGTGCCAGCAGCTATAGCGGGGGGGCCTACAATGAGCAGTTCTTC.

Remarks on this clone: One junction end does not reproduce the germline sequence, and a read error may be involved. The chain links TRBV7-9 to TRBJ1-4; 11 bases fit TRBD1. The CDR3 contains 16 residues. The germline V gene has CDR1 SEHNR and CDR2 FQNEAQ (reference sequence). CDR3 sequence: CTSSLRRGQGEEKLFF. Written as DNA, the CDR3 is TGTACCAGCAGCTTAAGGCGGGGACAGGGGGAGGAAAAACTGTTTTTT.

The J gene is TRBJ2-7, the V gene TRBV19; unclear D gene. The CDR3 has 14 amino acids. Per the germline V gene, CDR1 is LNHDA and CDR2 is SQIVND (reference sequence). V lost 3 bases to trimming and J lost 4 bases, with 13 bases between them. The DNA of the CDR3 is TGTGCCAGTAGTATCGGCCGCGCGACATACGAGCAGTACTTC. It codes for CASSIGRATYEQYF.

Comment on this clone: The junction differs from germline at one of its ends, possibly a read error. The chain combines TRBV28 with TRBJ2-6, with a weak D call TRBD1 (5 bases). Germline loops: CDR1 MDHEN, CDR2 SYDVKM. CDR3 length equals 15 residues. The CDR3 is CASSLAGSGANGLTF. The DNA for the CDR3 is TGTGCCAGCAGTTTAGCCGGGTCTGGGGCCAACGGCCTGACTTTC. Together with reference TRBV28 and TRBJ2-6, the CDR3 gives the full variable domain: DVKVTQSSRYLVKRTGEKVFLECVQDMDHENMFWYRQDPGLGLRLIYFSYDVKMKEKGDIPEGYSVSREKKERFSLILESASTNQTSMYLCASSLAGSGANGLTFGAGSRLTVL.

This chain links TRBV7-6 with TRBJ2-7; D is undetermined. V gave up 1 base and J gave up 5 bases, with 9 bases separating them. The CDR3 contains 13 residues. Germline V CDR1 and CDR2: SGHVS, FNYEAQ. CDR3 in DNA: TGTGCCAGCAGCTTAGTTGCGGCGGACGAGCAGTACTTC. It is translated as CASSLVAADEQYF.

The CDR3 is CASSQGAGQETQYF. The CDR3 DNA sequence: TGTGCCAGCTCACAGGGGGCGGGTCAAGAGACCCAGTACTTC. The V gene is TRBV18, the J gene TRBJ2-5; 7 bases fit TRBD1. With 4 bases clipped from V and 2 bases from J, the junction kept 4 bases outside the gene matches. Germline lookup yields CDR1 KGHSH and CDR2 LQKENI. The CDR3 totals 14 residues.

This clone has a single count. In nucleotides, the CDR3 is TGTGCCAGCAGCTTGGACCCAGGAGGAACCTACGAGCAGTACTTC. Translation: CASSLDPGGTYEQYF. The rearrangement links TRBV5-4 to TRBJ2-7, with D tentatively TRBD2 (5 bases). CDR3 length equals 15 residues. V was clipped by 0 bases and J by 2 bases, with 12 bases between them. Per germline, CDR1 SGHNT and CDR2 YYREEE (reference sequence).

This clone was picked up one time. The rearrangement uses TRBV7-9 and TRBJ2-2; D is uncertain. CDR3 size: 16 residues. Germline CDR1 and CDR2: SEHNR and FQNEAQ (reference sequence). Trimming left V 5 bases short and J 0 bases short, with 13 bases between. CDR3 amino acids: CASSPSPVPNTGELFF. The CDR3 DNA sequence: TGTGCCAGCAGCCCGTCGCCAGTCCCGAACACCGGGGAGCTGTTTTTT.

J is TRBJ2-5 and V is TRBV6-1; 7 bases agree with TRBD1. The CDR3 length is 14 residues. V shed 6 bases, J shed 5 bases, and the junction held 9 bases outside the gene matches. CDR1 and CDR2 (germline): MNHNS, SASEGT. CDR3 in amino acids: CASRKGAFGETQYF. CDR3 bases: TGTGCCAGCAGGAAGGGGGCTTTTGGGGAGACCCAGTACTTC.

CDR3 amino acids: CASSQNRGRMNTEAFF. The CDR3 DNA reads as TGTGCCAGCAGCCAGAACAGGGGTCGCATGAACACTGAAGCTTTCTTT. The chain employs TRBV14 and TRBJ1-1, with 7 bases lining up with TRBD1. There are 16 residues in the CDR3. CDR1 and CDR2 (germline): SGHDN, FVKESK. Germline trimming cut 3 bases from V and 0 bases from J; bases unmatched to any gene: 7. Variable domain in full (rest from reference TRBV14 and TRBJ1-1): EAGVTQFPSHSVIEKGQTVTLRCDPISGHDNLYWYRRVMGKEIKFLLHFVKESKQDESGMPNNRFLAERTGGTYSTLKVQPAELEDSGVYFCASSQNRGRMNTEAFFGQGTRLTVV.

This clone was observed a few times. The CDR3 sequence is CASSIGGQEKLFF. The CDR3 coding sequence is TGTGCCAGTAGTATCGGTGGGCAGGAAAAACTGTTTTTT. The rearrangement joins TRBV19 to TRBJ1-4; D gene unclear. V lost 3 bases to trimming and J lost 8 bases, with 10 bases between them. The CDR3 spans 13 residues. Germline lookup yields CDR1 LNHDA and CDR2 SQIVND (reference sequence).